This T cell receptor (beta chain) was obtained from a study of blood T cell repertoires in COVID-19. Overall study: Sources were T cells, B-cell-depleted T cells, or PBMCs; the material itself was cDNA or gDNA.

Here immunoSEQ multiplex PCR was the method, and the copy in TCRdb shows in-frame clones only, minus some. The sample includes about 33,000 clones, 80% to 90% seen only once; the top ten take more than 5.5%. Deletions cut 1 base from V and 1 base from J, with 14 bases between. The CDR3 totals 17 residues. Germline CDR1 and CDR2: SGHAT and FQNNGV. This clone came up once. This TCR derives from a woman of 80 years or more with active or convalescent COVID-19. Material: peripheral blood. The genes are TRBV11-2 and TRBJ2-4, with D maybe TRBD2 (6 bases). CDR3 nucleotides: TGTGCCAGCAGCTTAGTTCTACAACGGGGGGCCAAAAACATTCAGTACTTC. It translates to CASSLVLQRGAKNIQYF.